One and the same sample provided the 15 T cell receptor beta chains below, sequenced in a study of T-cell memory formation after mild COVID-19. TCRdb reprocessed the 5' RACE reads via MiXCR and lists one record per CDR3 protein. The top ten clones hold roughly an eighth of a sample with fewer than 450,000 distinct CDR3 sequences, around 21% of them seen once. Input material: PBMCs or a T cell subset sorted from them (not recorded which). The receptors shown here come from an adult woman who had mild COVID-19 (a few samples of this study predate the infection). Cell type and time point are not known.

This clonotype was seen a handful of times. V and J are TRBV18 and TRBJ1-2; possibly TRBD1 for D (5 bases). Germline CDR1 reads KGHSH; CDR2 reads LQKENI. V was pared by 3 bases and J by 3 bases, with 11 bases between. This CDR3 has 14 residues. The CDR3 region has the DNA TGTGCCAGCTCACCGACAGACGGCTACTATGGCTACACCTTC. Protein product: CASSPTDGYYGYTF. Full variable domain (rest looked up from reference TRBV18 and TRBJ1-2): NAGVMQNPRHLVRRRGQEARLRCSPMKGHSHVYWYRQLPEEGLKFMVYLQKENIIDESGMPKERFSAEFPKEGPSILRIQQVVRGDSAAYFCASSPTDGYYGYTFGSGTRLTVV.

This clonotype was counted a few times. V is TRBV7-9 and J is TRBJ2-3; 8 positions agree with TRBD1. The germline gives CDR1 SEHNR, CDR2 FQNEAQ (reference sequence). V was pared by 6 bases and J by 1 base, with 6 bases of the junction left unmatched. The CDR3 sequence is 15 residues long. CDR3 protein: CASSGGQGGTDTQYF. CDR3 sequence (DNA): TGTGCCAGCAGTGGCGGACAGGGTGGCACAGATACGCAGTATTTT.

This chain uses TRBV4-1 with TRBJ2-3; tentatively, D is TRBD2 (6 bases). With 0 bases removed from V and 4 bases from J, the gap between germline ends came to 14 bases. Looked up from germline, CDR1 is MGHRA and CDR2 is YSYEKL. The CDR3 sequence is 16 residues long. In DNA, the CDR3 is TGCGCCAGCAGCCAAGAAACTCGATCGGGGGCAGATACGCAGTATTTT. Protein sequence: CASSQETRSGADTQYF.

CDR3 loop: CASSLGFRGDGYTF. Written as DNA, the CDR3 is TGTGCCAGCAGCTTGGGTTTCAGGGGGGATGGCTACACCTTC. This chain connects TRBV5-6 to TRBJ1-2; 7 bases match TRBD1. J lost 6 bases, V lost 0 bases, and 5 bases had no gene match. The CDR3 is 14 residues long. From germline, CDR1 is SGHDT and CDR2 YYEEEE. The full variable domain, rest sourced from reference TRBV5-6 and TRBJ1-2, is DAGVTQSPTHLIKTRGQQVTLRCSPKSGHDTVSWYQQALGQGPQFIFQYYEEEERQRGNFPDRFSGHQFPNYSSELNVNALLLGDSALYLCASSLGFRGDGYTFGSGTRLTVV.

This rearrangement joins TRBV20-1 to TRBJ2-3; 7 bases are a match to TRBD2. From germline, CDR1 is DFQATT and CDR2 SNEGSKA (reference sequence). The CDR3 totals 15 residues. After removal of 6 bases from V and 4 bases from J, the junction contained 13 bases not matched to a gene. The CDR3 DNA reads as TGCAGTGCCCTTAAGCGGGACGGCCCCCCAGATACGCAGTATTTT. Translation: CSALKRDGPPDTQYF.

The gene calls are TRBV20-1 and TRBJ2-1; 8 nucleotides agree with TRBD2. Germline CDR1 reads DFQATT; CDR2 reads SNEGSKA (reference sequence). This CDR3 spans 17 amino acids. The trim removed 6 bases at V and 6 bases at J, leaving 19 bases unmatched. CDR3 in amino acids: CSAIESVAGWRGNEQFF. The CDR3 nucleotides are TGCAGTGCCATAGAGAGCGTAGCGGGATGGCGGGGCAATGAGCAGTTCTTC.

This clonotype was seen a handful of times. The chain employs TRBV5-1 and TRBJ1-2, with TRBD1 matching 7 bases. Germline CDR1 SGHRS, CDR2 YFSETQ. The CDR3 runs to 12 residues. The ends lost 5 bases at V and 7 bases at J; junction bases unmatched: 5. The CDR3 DNA is TGCGCCAGCAGTCCGGGACAGCTTGGCTACACCTTC. Residues: CASSPGQLGYTF.

This clonotype was picked up a small number of times. The chain employs TRBV5-1 and TRBJ2-3, with 13 bases matching TRBD2. The CDR3 runs to 16 residues. Germline CDR1 is SGHRS and CDR2 is YFSETQ. Trimming removed 3 bases from V and 6 bases from J; junction bases left unmatched: 7. The CDR3 DNA follows: TGCGCCAGCAGCTCAGGGACTAGCGGGACGGGGGATACGCAGTATTTT. It codes for CASSSGTSGTGDTQYF.

V usage is TRBV12-3 or TRBV12-4 and J usage is TRBJ1-1; 9 positions match TRBD1. The junction had 14 bases not matched to a gene; V was cut back by 4 bases and J by 5 bases. This CDR3 is 17 amino acids long. The CDR3 coding sequence is TGTGCCAGCAGTTCCAGTCCTGAACAGGGGGCCAGGACTGAAGCTTTCTTT. Encoded protein: CASSSSPEQGARTEAFF.

In its sample, this clonotype was seen many times. The chain is built from TRBV9 and TRBJ2-3; D gene ambiguous. The CDR3 is 15 amino acids. With 1 base removed from V and 1 base from J, the gap between germline ends came to 10 bases. In germline, CDR1 is SGDLS, CDR2 YYNGEE. The CDR3 is CASSVSLGGTDTQYF. CDR3 bases: TGTGCCAGCAGCGTATCCCTAGGTGGCACAGATACGCAGTATTTT.

There are a few counts of this clonotype. The gene calls are TRBV29-1 and TRBJ2-1; a weak D match, TRBD1 (6 bases). CDR3 length equals 11 residues. V lost 8 bases to trimming and J lost 9 bases, with 14 bases between them. Germline CDR1 reads SQVTM; CDR2 reads ANQGSEA. The CDR3 sequence: CSIVQGGEQFF. CDR3 DNA sequence: TGCAGCATCGTCCAAGGGGGTGAGCAGTTCTTC.

The chain is built from TRBV5-5 and TRBJ1-1; no reliable D call. Deletions cut 5 bases from V and 0 bases from J, with 14 bases between. CDR1 is SGHKS, CDR2 YYEKEE, per germline (reference sequence). CDR3 length: 15 amino acids. The CDR3 region has the DNA TGTGCCAGCAGACATGACGGAGGAATGAACACTGAAGCTTTCTTT. As protein: CASRHDGGMNTEAFF. Looking up the rest from reference TRBV5-5 and TRBJ1-1 gives the full variable domain: DAGVTQSPTHLIKTRGQQVTLRCSPISGHKSVSWYQQVLGQGPQFIFQYYEKEERGRGNFPDRFSARQFPNYSSELNVNALLLGDSALYLCASRHDGGMNTEAFFGQGTRLTVV.

This clonotype was recorded a few times. J is TRBJ2-3 and V is TRBV4-3; the D gene is possibly TRBD2 (5 bases). The CDR3 runs to 16 residues. Trimming shortened V by 4 bases and J by 0 bases, and 14 bases separated the two germline ends. CDR1 and CDR2 from the germline V gene are LGHNA and YSLEER. The CDR3 reads CASSLESSVSTDTQYF. CDR3 DNA sequence: TGCGCCAGCAGCCTAGAAAGTAGCGTTAGCACAGATACGCAGTATTTT.

The chain has TRBV7-8 and TRBJ1-5, with a possible D match to TRBD1 (6 bases). This CDR3 comprises 15 residues. V was trimmed by 4 bases and J by 7 bases, leaving 17 bases between them. CDR1 is SGHVS and CDR2 is FQNEAQ in the germline V gene. CDR3 in amino acids: CASSYYTGFNQPQHF. The CDR3, as DNA: TGTGCCAGCAGCTACTACACAGGGTTCAACCAGCCCCAGCATTTT.

This chain connects TRBV28 to TRBJ2-2; 7 nucleotides agree with TRBD2. The CDR3 extends over 16 amino acids. CDR1 and CDR2 from the germline V gene are MDHEN and SYDVKM. V lost 5 bases, J lost 0 bases, and 6 bases stayed unmatched. The CDR3 DNA sequence: TGTGCCAGCAGTGAAGCGGGACTGGCGAACACCGGGGAGCTGTTTTTT. Translating it yields CASSEAGLANTGELFF.